The source of this T cell receptor (beta chain) is a study of T cell responses to AZD1222 COVID-19 vaccine. As to this clone: Its antigen is not known.

Study findings and constraints: Dominant at 160-218 and 743-854, vaccine-associated CD4 TCRs also spanned spike. Following two doses of AZD1222, Spike-specific TCR breadth and depth rose. Baseline seropositives among AZD1222 recipients totaled only 6 or 7.

The protocol was immunoSEQ multiplex PCR, while the TCRdb copy is restricted to in-frame clones and leaves out a portion. The sample shows roughly 100,000 clones, 89% of them seen only once. V was shortened by 5 bases and J by 1 base, with 9 bases between the two germline ends. CDR3 length: 13 residues. In germline, CDR1 is LNHDA, CDR2 SQIVND (reference sequence). The chain couples TRBV19 to TRBJ2-7, with a weak D call TRBD2 (6 bases). The sample in question was peripheral blood, obtained 28 days after the second AZD1222 dose. This sequence originates from an adult who received the AZD1222 COVID-19 vaccine. CDR3 protein: CASSLGGSYEQYF. The CDR3 DNA follows: TGTGCCAGTAGTCTGGGGGGTTCCTACGAGCAGTACTTC.